The clone carrying this TCR beta chain has at least ten counts. Its antigen is not identified. It is likely a read error, because the conserved phenylalanine at the end of the CDR3 is missing. Because the CDR3's place on the DNA is in doubt, the DNA is left out and the CDR3 is given as listed by TCRdb. The CDR3 comprises 10 residues, both ends counted. Per the germline V gene, CDR1 is MNHEY and CDR2 is SVGAGI. The authors used template switching to add a universal primer site and gave cDNA unique molecular identifiers. TCRdb fed the 5' RACE reads into MiXCR, producing one record per CDR3 protein. The table has fewer than 250,000 distinct CDR3 sequences, around 8.1% seen once; the top ten hold roughly 2%. The sample is drawn from a study of identical twins. Findings and limits, study-wide: Twin-shared out-of-frame alpha sequences were enriched for low generation probability. Partly confounded zero-insertion analyses could result from invariant MAIT and iNKT cells.

This sample also belongs to another study, concerning yellow fever vaccine responses in identical twins.

This receptor was identified in a woman aged 18-30 years in good health. The sequencing sample was made of memory (CD45RO+) T cells sorted from blood. This rearrangement joins TRBV6-5 to TRBJ2-7; TRBD1 is the table's D call, not checked against the DNA. CDR3 sequence: CASDGQGGIH.